The T cell receptor (beta chain) described here comes from a study of CD8 T cells in ankylosing spondylitis. The study, taken as a whole, reports: Clones tied to disease were said to be significantly enriched in matched ankylosing spondylitis synovial fluid. Certain motif variants had earlier been reported in reactive arthritis synovial fluid and blood.

5'-RACE, quantitative and with molecular barcodes, yielded the TCR beta libraries. Via MiXCR, TCRdb re-called the 5' RACE reads, giving one row per CDR3 protein. The profile shows fewer than 250,000 distinct CDR3 sequences, roughly a tenth of them singletons. V lost 7 bases to trimming and J lost 2 bases, with 7 bases between them. Germline V gene data show CDR1 as DFQATT and CDR2 as SNEGSKA (reference sequence). The CDR3 has 11 amino acids. This clonotype was found many times. Its antigen is currently unknown. Sequenced: blood, either unsorted or a sorted T cell fraction (not recorded which). The TCR originated in a male donor with ankylosing spondylitis or in good health (not recorded which). The chain links TRBV20-1 to TRBJ2-3; possibly TRBD1 or TRBD2 for D (5 bases each). The CDR3 DNA is TGCAGTGGGGGGACCACAGATACGCAGTATTTT. Amino acid sequence: CSGGTTDTQYF.